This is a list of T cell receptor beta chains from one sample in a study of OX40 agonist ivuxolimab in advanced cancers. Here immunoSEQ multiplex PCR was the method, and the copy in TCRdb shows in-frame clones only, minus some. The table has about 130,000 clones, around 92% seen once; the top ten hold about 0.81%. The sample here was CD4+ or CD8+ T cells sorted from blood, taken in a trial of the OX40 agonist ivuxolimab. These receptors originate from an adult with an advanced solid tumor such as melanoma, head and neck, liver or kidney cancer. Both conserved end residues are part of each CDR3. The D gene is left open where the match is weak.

CASSQEVGIVRNEQFF | TGCGCCAGCAGCCAAGAGGTCGGGATCGTCCGCAATGAGCAGTTCTTC | TRBV4-3 | . | TRBJ2-1
CASSLVFGGGDEKLFF | TGCGCCAGCAGCTTGGTCTTTGGGGGAGGCGATGAAAAACTGTTTTTT | TRBV5-1 | . | TRBJ1-4
CASRAGGPHEQYF | TGTGCCAGCAGGGCGGGAGGGCCCCACGAGCAGTACTTC | TRBV28 | TRBD2 | TRBJ2-7
CASSPRRVPGTARWDYLANYGYTF | TGTGCCAGCAGTCCCCGCCGAGTCCCCGGGACAGCGCGGTGGGACTATCTAGCTAACTATGGCTACACCTTC | TRBV28 | TRBD1 | TRBJ1-2
CASSLRLRTGGMTEAFF | TGTGCCAGCAGCCTTAGATTGAGGACAGGGGGCATGACTGAAGCTTTCTTT | TRBV11-2 | TRBD1 | TRBJ1-1
CASSSSGVGEQYF | TGTGCCAGCAGCTCTTCGGGGGTCGGGGAGCAGTACTTC | TRBV7-9 | . | TRBJ2-7
CASSFASGSTGANVLTF | TGTGCCAGCAGTTTCGCTAGCGGGAGTACCGGGGCCAACGTCCTGACTTTC | TRBV28 | TRBD2 | TRBJ2-6
CASRGQGNYGYTF | TGTGCCAGCCGGGGACAGGGGAACTATGGCTACACCTTC | TRBV2 | TRBD1 | TRBJ1-2
CASSLGQSLFTGELFF | TGTGCCAGCAGCCTAGGACAGAGTCTCTTCACCGGGGAGCTGTTTTTT | TRBV5-6 | . | TRBJ2-2
CASSSTGGSNQPQHF | TGTGCCAGCAGTTCAACAGGCGGTAGCAATCAGCCCCAGCATTTT | TRBV6-5 | . | TRBJ1-5